The rows below give T cell receptor beta chains drawn from one sample of a study of blood T cells in healthy people across ages. TCRdb re-called the 5' RACE reads through MiXCR, storing one row per CDR3 protein. The sample lists about 770,000 distinct CDR3 sequences; 40% to 50% were seen once. Specimen: blood. The origin of the receptors is a man aged 55 to 69 in good health. The CDR3 runs from the conserved cysteine through the conserved F or W. The D gene is left open where the match is weak. A row's size may be missing; if present it is once, few, many or a size class.

15,.,.,TRBJ1-2,TRBV6-2/TRBV6-3,CASSYSTILAYGYTF,TGTGCCAGCAGTTACTCGACAATACTAGCCTATGGCTACACCTTC
16,.,.,TRBJ2-1,TRBV4-1,CASSSGVLSSYNEQFF,TGCGCCAGCAGCTCCGGGGTACTAAGCTCCTACAATGAGCAGTTCTTC
14,.,.,TRBJ2-7,TRBV7-2,CAGSPPQGTYEQYF,TGTGCCGGCAGCCCCCCGCAGGGTACCTACGAGCAGTACTTC
16,TRBD1,.,TRBJ2-3,TRBV20-1,CSASDDWDRETDTQYF,TGCAGTGCTAGCGACGATTGGGACAGGGAAACAGATACGCAGTATTTT
15,.,few,TRBJ1-6,TRBV6-1,CASSEGVHQDSPLHF,TGTGCCAGCAGTGAAGGGGTCCACCAAGATTCACCCCTCCACTTT
12,.,.,TRBJ1-1,TRBV5-8,CASSLDGGGAFF,TGTGCCAGCAGCTTGGATGGGGGTGGGGCTTTCTTT
12,.,few,TRBJ1-2,TRBV6-6,CASSPNLYGYTF,TGTGCCAGCAGCCCCAACCTCTATGGCTACACCTTC
14,.,.,TRBJ2-2,TRBV20-1,CSARAQGNTGELFF,TGCAGTGCTAGAGCGCAGGGGAACACCGGGGAGCTGTTTTTT
15,TRBD2,few,TRBJ2-1,TRBV4-1,CASSQDRGLGNEQFF,TGCGCCAGCAGCCAAGATAGGGGACTAGGCAATGAGCAGTTCTTC
17,.,few,TRBJ2-5,TRBV4-3,CASSQDLGASPYNEQYF,TGCGCCAGCAGCCAAGATCTTGGGGCCTCGCCCTACAATGAGCAGTACTTC
15,TRBD1,few,TRBJ1-2,TRBV7-2,CASSPRVAQGYGYTF,TGTGCCAGCAGCCCCCGGGTGGCACAGGGGTATGGCTACACCTTC
16,TRBD2,.,TRBJ2-1,TRBV15,CATSRGGTSGSNEQFF,TGTGCCACCAGCAGAGGGGGGACTAGCGGATCCAATGAGCAGTTCTTC
13,.,few,TRBJ2-7,TRBV12-3/TRBV12-4,CASSLEAVFEQYF,TGTGCCAGCAGTTTAGAGGCGGTCTTCGAGCAGTACTTC
16,.,few,TRBJ2-1,TRBV20-1,CSARELGTSSLNEQFF,TGCAGTGCTAGAGAGTTAGGGACGTCCTCCCTCAATGAGCAGTTCTTC
14,.,few,TRBJ1-6,TRBV6-6,CASSYLGEASPLHF,TGTGCCAGCAGTTACCTAGGGGAAGCTTCACCCCTCCACTTT
21,.,.,TRBJ2-3,TRBV11-2,CASSPSRGFGGIVSSTDTQYF,TGTGCCAGCAGCCCCTCCCGAGGGTTCGGGGGCATTGTCTCTAGCACAGATACGCAGTATTTT
13,.,.,TRBJ1-1,TRBV10-3,CATTQGLGTEAFF,TGTGCCACGACCCAGGGATTGGGCACTGAAGCTTTCTTT
14,.,.,TRBJ2-5,TRBV5-1,CASFSGAGEETQYF,TGCGCCAGCTTTTCGGGGGCGGGTGAAGAGACCCAGTACTTC
15,.,.,TRBJ2-7,TRBV7-2,CASSLGQGDPYGQYF,TGTGCCAGCAGCTTAGGGCAGGGCGACCCCTACGGGCAGTACTTC
15,.,.,TRBJ2-5,TRBV5-7,CASSFPPELHRTQYF,TGTGCCAGCAGCTTCCCCCCTGAACTGCACAGGACCCAGTACTTC
13,.,few,TRBJ2-7,TRBV20-1,CSVRRDSSYEQYF,TGCAGTGTCAGAAGGGACTCGTCCTACGAGCAGTACTTC
13,.,few,TRBJ1-1,TRBV6-5,CASKVGVNTEAFF,TGTGCCAGCAAGGTGGGGGTAAACACTGAAGCTTTCTTT
13,.,.,TRBJ2-1,TRBV10-3,CAISESEGNEQFF,TGTGCCATCAGTGAGTCTGAGGGCAATGAGCAGTTCTTC
15,.,few,TRBJ2-7,TRBV3-1,CASSQGGGVSYEQYF,TGTGCCAGCAGCCAAGGTGGCGGGGTCTCCTACGAGCAGTACTTC
14,TRBD1,.,TRBJ2-7,TRBV28,CASGFSDREGEQYF,TGTGCCAGCGGTTTTTCGGACAGGGAAGGAGAGCAGTACTTC
17,.,many,TRBJ1-1,TRBV2,CASSDPSTRGLDTEAFF,TGTGCCAGCAGTGACCCATCAACCAGGGGTTTAGACACTGAAGCTTTCTTT
19,TRBD2,.,TRBJ2-7,TRBV7-2,CASSTILAGGRILLGEQYF,TGTGCCAGCAGCACAATACTAGCGGGGGGGCGAATCCTTTTGGGCGAGCAGTACTTC
15,TRBD2,.,TRBJ2-7,TRBV20-1,CSARVLAGLSYEQYF,TGCAGTGCTAGAGTACTAGCGGGGCTCTCCTACGAGCAGTACTTC
18,TRBD1,.,TRBJ1-2,TRBV7-6,CASSLASKGTASNYGYTF,TGTGCCAGCAGCTTAGCTTCGAAGGGGACAGCTTCTAACTATGGCTACACCTTC
14,TRBD2,many,TRBJ2-7,TRBV6-2/TRBV6-3,CASSYVAGAYEQYF,TGTGCCAGCAGTTACGTAGCGGGGGCCTACGAGCAGTACTTC
15,TRBD1,once,TRBJ2-7,TRBV30,CAWSATGTAAYEQYF,TGTGCCTGGAGCGCGACAGGGACAGCCGCCTACGAGCAGTACTTC
14,.,.,TRBJ1-4,TRBV10-2,CASGEYGPSEKLFF,TGCGCCAGCGGTGAATATGGGCCTAGTGAAAAACTGTTTTTT
14,.,.,TRBJ1-1,TRBV30,CAWISRETNTEAFF,TGTGCCTGGATTAGTCGGGAGACGAACACTGAAGCTTTCTTT
16,.,few,TRBJ2-1,TRBV15,CATSRIRQGTYNEQFF,TGTGCCACCAGCAGGATTCGGCAGGGGACCTACAATGAGCAGTTCTTC
13,.,few,TRBJ1-2,TRBV7-2,CASRRHSLDGYTF,TGTGCCAGCAGAAGACACTCCTTGGATGGCTACACCTTC
16,TRBD1,.,TRBJ1-5,TRBV9,CASSPGQGGGNQPQHF,TGTGCCAGCAGCCCAGGACAGGGAGGAGGCAATCAGCCCCAGCATTTT
12,.,.,TRBJ2-7,TRBV2,CASTSSPHEQYF,TGTGCCAGCACCTCCTCCCCCCACGAGCAGTACTTC
18,TRBD1,.,TRBJ1-4,TRBV19,CASSRQGALSGTNEKLFF,TGTGCCAGTAGTCGGCAGGGGGCTCTAAGCGGGACTAATGAAAAACTGTTTTTT
18,TRBD1,.,TRBJ1-6,TRBV28,CASSGDRTARLYNSPLHF,TGTGCCAGCAGTGGGGACAGGACCGCTCGCCTTTATAATTCACCCCTCCACTTT
15,.,.,TRBJ2-5,TRBV6-2/TRBV6-3,CASSYERLTQETQYF,TGTGCCAGCAGTTACGAAAGACTAACGCAAGAGACCCAGTACTTC
16,.,.,TRBJ2-5,TRBV7-6,CASSPPMGDRRETQYF,TGTGCCAGCAGCCCGCCTATGGGCGATAGAAGGGAGACCCAGTACTTC
18,TRBD2,.,TRBJ2-1,TRBV24-1,CATSDQGLAGGTLNEQFF,TGTGCCACCAGTGATCAAGGACTAGCGGGGGGAACCCTCAATGAGCAGTTCTTC
13,.,.,TRBJ1-1,TRBV3-1,CASSQRSDTEAFF,TGTGCCAGCAGCCAACGTTCGGACACTGAAGCTTTCTTT
16,.,.,TRBJ2-7,TRBV5-1,CASSLGYRGLGYEQYF,TGCGCCAGCAGCTTGGGTTATCGGGGCTTGGGATACGAGCAGTACTTC